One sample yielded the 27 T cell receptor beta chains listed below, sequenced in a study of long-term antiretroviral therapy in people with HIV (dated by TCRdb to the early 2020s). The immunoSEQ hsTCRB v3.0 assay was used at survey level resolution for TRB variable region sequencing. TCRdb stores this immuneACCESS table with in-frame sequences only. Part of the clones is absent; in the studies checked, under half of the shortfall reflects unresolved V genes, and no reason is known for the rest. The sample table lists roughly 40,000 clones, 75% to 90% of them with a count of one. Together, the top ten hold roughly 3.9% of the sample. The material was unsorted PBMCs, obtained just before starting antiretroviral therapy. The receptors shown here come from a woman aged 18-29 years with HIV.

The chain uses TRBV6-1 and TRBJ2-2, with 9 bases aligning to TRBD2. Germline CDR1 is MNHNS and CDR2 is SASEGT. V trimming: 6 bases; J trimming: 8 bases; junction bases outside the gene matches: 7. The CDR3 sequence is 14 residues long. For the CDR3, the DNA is TGTGCCAGCAGAAGTAGCGGGAGATCGGGGGAGCTGTTTTTT. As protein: CASRSSGRSGELFF.

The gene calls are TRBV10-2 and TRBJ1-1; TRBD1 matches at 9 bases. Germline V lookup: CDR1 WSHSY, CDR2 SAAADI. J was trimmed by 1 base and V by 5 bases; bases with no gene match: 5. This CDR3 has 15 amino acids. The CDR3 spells CASSTRTGANTEAFF. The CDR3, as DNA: TGCGCCAGCAGTACACGGACAGGGGCGAACACTGAAGCTTTCTTT.

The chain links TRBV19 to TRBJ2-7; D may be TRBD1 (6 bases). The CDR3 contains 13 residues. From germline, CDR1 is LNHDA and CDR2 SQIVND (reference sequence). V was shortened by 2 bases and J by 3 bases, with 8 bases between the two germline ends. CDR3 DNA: TGTGCCAGTAGTATACCGGACAGCTACGAGCAGTACTTC. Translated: CASSIPDSYEQYF.

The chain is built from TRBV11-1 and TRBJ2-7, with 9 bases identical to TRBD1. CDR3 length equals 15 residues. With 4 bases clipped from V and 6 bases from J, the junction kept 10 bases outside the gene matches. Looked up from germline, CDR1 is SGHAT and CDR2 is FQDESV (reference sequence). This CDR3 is CASSYGQGRLLEQYF. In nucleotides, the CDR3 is TGTGCCAGCAGCTATGGACAGGGGAGGTTGCTCGAGCAGTACTTC.

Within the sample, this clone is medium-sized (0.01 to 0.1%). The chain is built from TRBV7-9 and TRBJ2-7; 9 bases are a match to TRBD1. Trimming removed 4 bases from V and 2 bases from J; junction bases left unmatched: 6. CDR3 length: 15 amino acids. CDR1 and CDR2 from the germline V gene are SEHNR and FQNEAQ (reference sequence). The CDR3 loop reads CASSYRDRGAYEQYF. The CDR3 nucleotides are TGTGCCAGCAGCTACCGAGACAGGGGGGCCTACGAGCAGTACTTC.

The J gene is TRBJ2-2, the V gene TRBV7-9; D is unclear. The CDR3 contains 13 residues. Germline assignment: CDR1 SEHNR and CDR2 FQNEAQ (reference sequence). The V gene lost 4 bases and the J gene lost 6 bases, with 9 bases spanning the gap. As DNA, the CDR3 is TGTGCCAGCAGCTCGGCTTGGGCCGGGGAGCTGTTTTTT. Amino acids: CASSSAWAGELFF.

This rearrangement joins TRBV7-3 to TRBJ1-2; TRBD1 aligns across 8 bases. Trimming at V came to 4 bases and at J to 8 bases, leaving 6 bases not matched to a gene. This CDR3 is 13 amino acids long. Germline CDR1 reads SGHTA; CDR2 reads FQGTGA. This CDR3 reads CASSSGQGEGYTF. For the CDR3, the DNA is TGTGCCAGCAGCTCCGGACAGGGTGAGGGCTACACCTTC.

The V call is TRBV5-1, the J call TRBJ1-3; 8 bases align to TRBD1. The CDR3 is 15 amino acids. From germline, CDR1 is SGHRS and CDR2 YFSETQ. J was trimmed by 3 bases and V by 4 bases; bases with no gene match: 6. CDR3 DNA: TGCGCCAGCAGCCAACAGGGGGTCGGTGGAAACACCATATATTTT. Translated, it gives CASSQQGVGGNTIYF.

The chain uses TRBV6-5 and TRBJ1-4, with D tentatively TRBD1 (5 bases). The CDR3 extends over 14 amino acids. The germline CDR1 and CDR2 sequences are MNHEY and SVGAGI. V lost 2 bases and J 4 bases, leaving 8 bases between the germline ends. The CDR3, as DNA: TGTGCCAGCAGTTACGGACAATATAATGAAAAACTGTTTTTT. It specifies CASSYGQYNEKLFF.

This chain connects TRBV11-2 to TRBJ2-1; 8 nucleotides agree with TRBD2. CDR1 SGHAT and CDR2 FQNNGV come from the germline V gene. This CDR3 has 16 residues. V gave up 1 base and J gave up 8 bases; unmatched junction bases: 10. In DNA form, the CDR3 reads TGTGCCAGCAGCTTAGGAGCGGGAGTTAAGTTCGATGAGCAGTTCTTC. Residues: CASSLGAGVKFDEQFF.

CDR3 sequence: CAISEPGRANTEAFF. In DNA form, the CDR3 reads TGTGCCATCAGTGAGCCAGGACGAGCGAACACTGAAGCTTTCTTT. The rearrangement links TRBV10-3 to TRBJ1-1; D not resolved. V gave up 2 bases and J gave up 1 base, with 11 bases separating them. The CDR3 has 15 amino acids. CDR1 ENHRY and CDR2 SYGVKD come from the germline V gene.

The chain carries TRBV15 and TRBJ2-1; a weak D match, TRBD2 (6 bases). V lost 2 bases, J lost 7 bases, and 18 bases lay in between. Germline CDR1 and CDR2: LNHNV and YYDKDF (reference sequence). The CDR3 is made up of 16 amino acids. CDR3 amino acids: CATSRSAGTPRNEQFF. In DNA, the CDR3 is TGTGCCACCAGCAGATCTGCCGGGACTCCCCGGAATGAGCAGTTCTTC.

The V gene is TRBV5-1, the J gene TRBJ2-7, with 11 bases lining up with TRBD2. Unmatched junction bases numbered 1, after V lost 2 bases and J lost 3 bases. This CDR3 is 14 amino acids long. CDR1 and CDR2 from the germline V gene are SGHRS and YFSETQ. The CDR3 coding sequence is TGCGCCAGCAGCTTAACTAGCGGGAGCTACGAGCAGTACTTC. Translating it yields CASSLTSGSYEQYF.

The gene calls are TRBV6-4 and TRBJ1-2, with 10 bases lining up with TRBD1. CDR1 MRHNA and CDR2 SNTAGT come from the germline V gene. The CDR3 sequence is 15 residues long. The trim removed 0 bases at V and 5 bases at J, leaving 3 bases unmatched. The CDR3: CASSDSGTGVYGYTF. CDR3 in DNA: TGTGCCAGCAGTGACTCCGGGACAGGGGTATATGGCTACACCTTC.

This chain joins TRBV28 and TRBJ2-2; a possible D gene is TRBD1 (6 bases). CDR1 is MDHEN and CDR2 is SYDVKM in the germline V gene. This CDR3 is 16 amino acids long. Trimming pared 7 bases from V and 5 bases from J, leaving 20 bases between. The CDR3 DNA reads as TGTGCCAGCATCAACCGGGGTGGGGGCGGTACCGGGGAGCTGTTTTTT. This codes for CASINRGGGGTGELFF.

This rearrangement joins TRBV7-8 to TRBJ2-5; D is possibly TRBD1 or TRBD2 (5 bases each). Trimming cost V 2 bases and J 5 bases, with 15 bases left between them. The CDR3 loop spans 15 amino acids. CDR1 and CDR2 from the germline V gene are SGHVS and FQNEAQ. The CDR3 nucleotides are TGTGCCAGCAGCTTACCGGGGCTGGGTTATGAGACCCAGTACTTC. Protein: CASSLPGLGYETQYF.

The CDR3 sequence: CASSPDRDSNQPQHF. The CDR3 nucleotides are TGTGCCAGCTCACCGGACAGGGATAGCAATCAGCCCCAGCATTTT. The chain carries TRBV18 and TRBJ1-5, with 8 bases that match TRBD1. V shed 3 bases, J shed 0 bases, and the junction held 1 base outside the gene matches. Germline V gene lookup returns CDR1 KGHSH and CDR2 LQKENI. The CDR3 is made up of 15 amino acids.

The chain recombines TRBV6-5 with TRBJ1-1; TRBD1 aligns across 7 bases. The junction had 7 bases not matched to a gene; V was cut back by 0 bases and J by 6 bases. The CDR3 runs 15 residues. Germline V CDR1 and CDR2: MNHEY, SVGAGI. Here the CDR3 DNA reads TGTGCCAGCAGTTACTCTCACAGGGGAGTCGCTGAAGCTTTCTTT. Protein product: CASSYSHRGVAEAFF.

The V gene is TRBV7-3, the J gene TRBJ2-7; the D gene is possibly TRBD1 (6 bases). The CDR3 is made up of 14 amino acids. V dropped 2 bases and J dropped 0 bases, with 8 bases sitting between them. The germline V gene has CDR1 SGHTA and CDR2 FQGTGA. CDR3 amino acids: CASSLDRYSYEQYF. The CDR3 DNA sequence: TGTGCCAGCAGCTTAGACAGGTACTCCTACGAGCAGTACTTC.

CDR3 nucleotides: TGTGCCAGCAGTTCCCAGGCGCTGGCGGATACGCAGTATTTT. It translates to CASSSQALADTQYF. V and J are TRBV9 and TRBJ2-3; D is uncertain. From germline, CDR1 is SGDLS and CDR2 YYNGEE. This CDR3 has 14 residues. V lost 5 bases and J lost 6, with 16 bases in between. The full variable domain, rest sourced from reference TRBV9 and TRBJ2-3, is DSGVTQTPKHLITATGQRVTLRCSPRSGDLSVYWYQQSLDQGLQFLIQYYNGEERAKGNILERFSAQQFPDLHSELNLSSLELGDSALYFCASSSQALADTQYFGPGTRLTVL.

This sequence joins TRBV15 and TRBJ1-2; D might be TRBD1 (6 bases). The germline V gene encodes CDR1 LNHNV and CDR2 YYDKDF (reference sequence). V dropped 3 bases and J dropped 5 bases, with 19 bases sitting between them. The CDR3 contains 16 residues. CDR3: CATSSPYGGSRYGYTF. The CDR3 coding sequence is TGTGCCACCAGCAGCCCTTACGGGGGCTCGCGGTATGGCTACACCTTC.

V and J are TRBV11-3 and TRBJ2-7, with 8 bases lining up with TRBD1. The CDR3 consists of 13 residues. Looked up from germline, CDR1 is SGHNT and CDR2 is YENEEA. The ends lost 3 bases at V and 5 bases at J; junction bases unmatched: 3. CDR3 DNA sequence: TGTGCCAGCAGCTTCGGACAGGGCAACGAGCAGTACTTC. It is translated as CASSFGQGNEQYF.

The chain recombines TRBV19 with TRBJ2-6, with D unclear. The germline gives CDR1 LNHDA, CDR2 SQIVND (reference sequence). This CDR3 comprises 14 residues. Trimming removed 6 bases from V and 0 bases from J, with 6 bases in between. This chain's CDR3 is CASRVGSGANVLTF. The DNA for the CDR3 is TGTGCCAGTAGGGTTGGCTCTGGGGCCAACGTCCTGACTTTC.

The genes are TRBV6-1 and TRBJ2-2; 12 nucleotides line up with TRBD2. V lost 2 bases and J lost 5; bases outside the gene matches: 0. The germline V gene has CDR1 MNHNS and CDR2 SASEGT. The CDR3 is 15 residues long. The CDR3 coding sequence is TGTGCCAGCAGTGAACTAGCGGGAGGGACCGGGGAGCTGTTTTTT. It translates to CASSELAGGTGELFF.

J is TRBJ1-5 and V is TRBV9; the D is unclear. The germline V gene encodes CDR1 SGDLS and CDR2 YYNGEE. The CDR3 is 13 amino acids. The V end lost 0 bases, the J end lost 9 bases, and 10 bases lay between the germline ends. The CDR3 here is CASSVADAPPQHF. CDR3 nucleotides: TGTGCCAGCAGCGTAGCCGACGCCCCGCCCCAGCATTTT.

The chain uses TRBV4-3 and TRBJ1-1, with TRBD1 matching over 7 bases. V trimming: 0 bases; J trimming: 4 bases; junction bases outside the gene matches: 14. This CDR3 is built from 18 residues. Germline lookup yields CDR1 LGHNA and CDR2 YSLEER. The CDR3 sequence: CASSQEVSGGGEGTEAFF. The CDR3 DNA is TGCGCCAGCAGCCAAGAAGTGAGCGGAGGGGGCGAAGGCACTGAAGCTTTCTTT.

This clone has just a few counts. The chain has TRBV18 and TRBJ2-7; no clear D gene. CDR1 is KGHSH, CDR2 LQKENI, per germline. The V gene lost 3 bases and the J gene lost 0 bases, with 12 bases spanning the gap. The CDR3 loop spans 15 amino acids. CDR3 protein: CASSPPVVSSYEQYF. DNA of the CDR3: TGTGCCAGCTCACCTCCAGTTGTCAGCTCCTACGAGCAGTACTTC.